A single sample gave rise to the 15 T cell receptor beta chains below, sequenced in a study of shared T cell receptors in the human thymus. Produced via immunoSEQ multiplex PCR; TCRdb's table is partial and in-frame only. The sample carries around 730,000 clones, approximately 85% recorded once. These data were also reused for a study on human thymus T cells.

Sequencing used thymocytes. The source of these receptors is a girl under three years old with a congenital heart defect.

The chain couples TRBV7-6 to TRBJ2-2; tentative D call: TRBD1 (5 bases). The CDR3 is made up of 14 amino acids. From germline, CDR1 is SGHVS and CDR2 FNYEAQ. V lost 3 bases and J 7 bases, leaving 12 bases between the germline ends. The CDR3 coding sequence is TGTGCCAGCAGCTTTTTCACAGGTGGCGGGGAGCTGTTTTTT. Residues: CASSFFTGGGELFF.

This clone was detected a few times. The rearrangement uses TRBV6-1 and TRBJ1-5; TRBD1 is a possible D gene (6 bases). This CDR3 comprises 15 residues. Trimming pared 6 bases from V and 2 bases from J, leaving 14 bases between. Germline V gene data show CDR1 as MNHNS and CDR2 as SASEGT. Here the CDR3 reads CASRDSESRNQPQHF. The CDR3 nucleotides are TGTGCCAGCAGGGACAGTGAAAGTCGCAATCAGCCCCAGCATTTT.

The chain recombines TRBV5-1 with TRBJ1-1; D uncertain. Deletions cut 2 bases from V and 1 base from J, with 12 bases between. CDR1 and CDR2 (germline): SGHRS, YFSETQ. This CDR3 region has 15 residues. This CDR3 reads CASSLRRGKNTEAFF. The CDR3, as DNA: TGCGCCAGCAGCTTACGACGGGGAAAGAACACTGAAGCTTTCTTT.

The chain is built from TRBV27 and TRBJ2-5; 7 nucleotides line up with TRBD2. This CDR3 contains 15 residues. V gave up 4 bases and J gave up 5 bases; unmatched junction bases: 10. Looked up from germline, CDR1 is MNHEY and CDR2 is SMNVEV (reference sequence). DNA of the CDR3: TGTGCCAGCAGTTCCGCCTGGGGAGGGCGGGAGACCCAGTACTTC. Encoded protein: CASSSAWGGRETQYF.

This chain connects TRBV6-5 to TRBJ1-5; D not resolved. V was clipped by 6 bases and J by 3 bases, with 15 bases between them. The germline V gene has CDR1 MNHEY and CDR2 SVGAGI. The CDR3 is 15 amino acids. The CDR3 DNA reads as TGTGCCAGCAGGCCATCCCGCAAAGCCAATCAGCCCCAGCATTTT. This codes for CASRPSRKANQPQHF.

The chain is built from TRBV7-6 and TRBJ1-4; TRBD1 is a possible D gene (5 bases). Germline V gives CDR1 SGHVS, CDR2 FNYEAQ. This CDR3 has 17 residues. Trimming took 1 base from V and 7 from J, leaving 19 bases between them. The CDR3 bases are TGTGCCAGCAGCTTAGTCGGGGGGAAGGGCCCCAGTGAAAAACTGTTTTTT. Its translation is CASSLVGGKGPSEKLFF.

The chain combines TRBV18 with TRBJ2-3; TRBD1 might be the D (6 bases). There are 19 residues in the CDR3. The V gene's germline CDR1 is KGHSH and CDR2 LQKENI. V lost 8 bases to trimming and J lost 3 bases, with 30 bases between them. The CDR3: CASPFPLTGSQQETDTQYF. CDR3 in DNA: TGTGCCAGCCCTTTCCCCCTCACAGGGTCGCAACAAGAGACAGATACGCAGTATTTT.

The chain uses TRBV28 and TRBJ1-4; maybe TRBD1 (5 bases). The ends were cut back, 6 bases at V and 8 bases at J, with 19 bases in the middle. Germline CDR1 reads MDHEN; CDR2 reads SYDVKM. CDR3 length equals 15 residues. CDR3 DNA sequence: TGTGCCAGCAGATTCTTTCAGGGTTCCTACGAAAAACTGTTTTTT. This codes for CASRFFQGSYEKLFF.

The chain employs TRBV5-4 and TRBJ1-1; tentative D call: TRBD1 (5 bases). Germline V gene sequence: CDR1 SGHNT, CDR2 YYREEE (reference sequence). The V end was cut by 0 bases, the J end by 1 base, with 16 bases between. The CDR3 sequence is 17 residues long. CDR3 region: CASSLGVWWGGNTEAFF. Here the CDR3 DNA reads TGTGCCAGCAGCTTGGGTGTTTGGTGGGGGGGGAACACTGAAGCTTTCTTT.

The table lists this clone with a count of one. The CDR3, as DNA: TGTGCCAGCAGCTTATCCGGGACAGGGGGCGTTGATTCACCCCTCCACTTT. This sequence encodes CASSLSGTGGVDSPLHF. The rearrangement joins TRBV5-6 to TRBJ1-6; TRBD1 aligns across 12 bases. J gave up 8 bases and V 2 bases, and 8 bases lay outside the gene matches. CDR1 SGHDT and CDR2 YYEEEE come from the germline V gene. The CDR3 runs to 17 residues.

The chain combines TRBV10-3 with TRBJ1-2; no clear D gene. The V end was cut by 3 bases, the J end by 6 bases, with 23 bases between. This CDR3 is built from 17 residues. Germline V CDR1 and CDR2: ENHRY, SYGVKD. The CDR3 is CAISDVPGRPGEHGYTF. CDR3 bases: TGTGCCATCAGTGATGTGCCCGGACGACCTGGGGAGCATGGCTACACCTTC.

The rearrangement uses TRBV2 and TRBJ2-7; 7 positions match TRBD1. The CDR3 consists of 12 residues. J gave up 1 base and V 7 bases, and 1 base lay outside the gene matches. The germline CDR1 and CDR2 sequences are SNHLY and FYNNEI. The CDR3 DNA sequence: TGTGCCAGCACAGGGGGATCCTACGAGCAGTACTTC. Its translation: CASTGGSYEQYF.

This clone was seen a single time. The genes are TRBV6-1 and TRBJ1-4; D is ambiguous. CDR1 is MNHNS, CDR2 SASEGT, per germline. V dropped 5 bases and J dropped 0 bases, with 10 bases sitting between them. The CDR3 has 15 residues. The CDR3 DNA follows: TGTGCCAGCAGTTTCAACCAGACAACTAATGAAAAACTGTTTTTT. It codes for CASSFNQTTNEKLFF.

The rearrangement joins TRBV5-1 to TRBJ2-5; 10 nucleotides match TRBD2. Trimming took 4 bases from V and 5 from J; bases not matched to a gene: 23. The CDR3 is 20 amino acids. Germline assignment: CDR1 SGHRS and CDR2 YFSETQ. For the CDR3, the DNA is TGCGCCAGCAGCCCCAATCTTCGGGCTAGCGGGGGACCATATGTTGAGACCCAGTACTTC. It encodes CASSPNLRASGGPYVETQYF.

The V gene is TRBV10-3, the J gene TRBJ1-2; D may be TRBD1 (5 bases). Germline V gene data show CDR1 as ENHRY and CDR2 as SYGVKD. There are 13 residues in the CDR3. Trimming left V 0 bases short and J 4 bases short, with 6 bases between. The chain's CDR3 is CAISESQVYGYTF. The CDR3 DNA is TGTGCCATCAGTGAGTCACAGGTCTATGGCTACACCTTC.